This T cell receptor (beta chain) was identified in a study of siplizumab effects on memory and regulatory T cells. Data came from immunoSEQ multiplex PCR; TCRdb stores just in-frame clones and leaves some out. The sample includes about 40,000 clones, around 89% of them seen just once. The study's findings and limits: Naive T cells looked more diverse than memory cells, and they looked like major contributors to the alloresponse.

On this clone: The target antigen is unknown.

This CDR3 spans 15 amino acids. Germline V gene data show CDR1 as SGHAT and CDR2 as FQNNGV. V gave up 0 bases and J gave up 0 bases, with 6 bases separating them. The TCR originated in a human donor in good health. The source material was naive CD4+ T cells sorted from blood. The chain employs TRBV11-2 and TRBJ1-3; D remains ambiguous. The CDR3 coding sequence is TGTGCCAGCAGCTTAGATGCCATCTCTGGAAACACCATATATTTT. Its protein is CASSLDAISGNTIYF. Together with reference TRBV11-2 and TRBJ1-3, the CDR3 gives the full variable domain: EAGVAQSPRYKIIEKRQSVAFWCNPISGHATLYWYQQILGQGPKLLIQFQNNGVVDDSQLPKDRFSAERLKGVDSTLKIQPAKLEDSAVYLCASSLDAISGNTIYFGEGSWLTVV.